This T cell receptor beta chain was captured in a study of OX40 agonist ivuxolimab in advanced cancers. As for the study more broadly: The costimulatory receptor OX40 (CD134) was targeted by ivuxolimab, a fully human IgG2 agonistic monoclonal antibody. Intravenous ivuxolimab was administered to patients every 2 weeks at six dose levels: 0.01, 0.1, 0.3, 1.5, 3 and 10 mg/kg. Of the roughly 52 dose-escalation patients, hepatocellular carcinoma was present in about 20, melanoma in roughly 15, renal cell carcinoma in 9 and head and neck cancer in 9. The dose-escalation cohort was roughly 83% male with a mean age of approximately 59 years, ranging from roughly 20 to 80. Prior anti-PD-1, anti-PD-L1 or anti-CTLA-4 therapy was permitted, and 30% to 50% of dose-escalation patients had received checkpoint inhibitors. Partial responses occurred in three dose-escalation patients, of whom one had hepatocellular carcinoma and two had cutaneous melanoma. Peripheral TCRbeta sequencing aimed to test whether ivuxolimab altered TCR sequence diversity and caused clonal T-cell expansion. The paper reports the monotherapy dose-escalation portion (N of about 50 patients) of the phase I ivuxolimab trial. Results the study describes overall, beyond this receptor: Which antigens the clonally expanded peripheral T cells were specific for was not determined. In the 0.1-3.0 mg/kg groups, partial responders were among the patients with the lowest normalized peripheral clonal expansion, particularly in CD8+ T cells. At doses of 0.1 to 3.0 mg/kg, clonal expansion of both CD4+ and CD8+ blood T cells was observed from baseline to week 6. After ivuxolimab, expanded clones were on average more numerous among CD8+ T cells than among CD4+ T cells. Low levels of normalized T-cell clonal expansion were also seen in some nonresponding patients.

For sequencing of the TCRbeta CDR3 region, genomic DNA was extracted from the sorted cells. TCRbeta CDR3 regions were sequenced using the immunoSEQ Assay. This is the immuneACCESS table as TCRdb keeps it, with only in-frame sequences that have V and J called. A part of the clones is gone; compared with another copy, unresolved V genes explain less than half, and the rest is unexplained. In this sample the table shows 84,000 or so clones, roughly 94% of which occur a single time. The ten largest make up 9.5% to 11% of the sample. Patients with autoimmune disease history or receiving systemic immunosuppression were excluded from the trial. In every dose cohort, peripheral blood was drawn for TCR sequencing at baseline, cycle 4 day 1, and cycle 7 day 1. Samples were obtained from an open-label, multicenter, first-in-human phase I dose-escalation trial of ivuxolimab. Adults with locally advanced or metastatic melanoma, renal cell, hepatocellular, or head and neck squamous cell carcinoma were enrolled in the trial. Before TCR sequencing, CD4+ T cells and CD8+ T cells from peripheral blood were sorted into separate populations.

This clone appeared a few times. Its antigen is still unknown. The input lacks base qualities; no much larger clone sits a single base away. Via the germline V gene, CDR1 is KGHSH and CDR2 LQKENI. Reading from cysteine to phenylalanine, the CDR3 counts 13 amino acids. Only CDR3 DNA is held: 39 bases, read in frame from base 1. Between the V and J ends, shortened by 1 base and 3 bases respectively, the junction contains 6 bases. This sequence uses TRBV18 and TRBJ1-1; no D segment can be confidently identified. The sequencing used CD4+ or CD8+ T cells sorted from blood, collected in a trial of the OX40 agonist ivuxolimab. The sequence was collected from an adult with an advanced solid tumor such as melanoma, head and neck, liver or kidney cancer. The DNA sequence reads TGTGCCAGCTCACCACGAGGCGACACTGAAGCTTTCTTT. Translated, this is CASSPRGDTEAFF.